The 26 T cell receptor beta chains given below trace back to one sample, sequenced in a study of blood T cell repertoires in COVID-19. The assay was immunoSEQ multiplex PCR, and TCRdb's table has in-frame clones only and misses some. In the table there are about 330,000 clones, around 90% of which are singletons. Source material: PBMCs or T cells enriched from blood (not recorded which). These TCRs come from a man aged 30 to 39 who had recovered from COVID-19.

Written as DNA, the CDR3 is TGTGCCAGCAGCTTTGGCAATTCCTACGAGCAGTACTTC. Its translation: CASSFGNSYEQYF. V and J are TRBV5-4 and TRBJ2-7; D remains unclear. Trimming shortened V by 2 bases and J by 1 base, and 7 bases separated the two germline ends. The V gene's germline CDR1 is SGHNT and CDR2 YYREEE (reference sequence). This CDR3 has 13 amino acids.

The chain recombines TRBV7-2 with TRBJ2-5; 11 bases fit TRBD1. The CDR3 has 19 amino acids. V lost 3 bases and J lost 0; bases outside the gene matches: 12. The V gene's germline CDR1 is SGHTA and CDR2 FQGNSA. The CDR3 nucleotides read TGTGCCAGCAGCTTGTTCCGGACAGGGGGCGTGGGGTACCAAGAGACCCAGTACTTC. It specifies CASSLFRTGGVGYQETQYF.

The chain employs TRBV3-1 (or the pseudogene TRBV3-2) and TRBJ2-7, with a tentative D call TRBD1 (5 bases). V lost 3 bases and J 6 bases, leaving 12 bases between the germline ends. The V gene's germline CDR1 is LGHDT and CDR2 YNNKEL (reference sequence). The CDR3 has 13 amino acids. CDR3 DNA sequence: TGTGCCAGCAGCCAGCCGACAGACATCGAGCAGTACTTC. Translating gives CASSQPTDIEQYF.

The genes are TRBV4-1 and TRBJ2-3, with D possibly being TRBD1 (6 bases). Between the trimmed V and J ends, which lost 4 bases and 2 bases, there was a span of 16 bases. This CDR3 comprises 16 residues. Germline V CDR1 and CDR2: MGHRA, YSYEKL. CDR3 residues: CASSPQGLLITDTQYF. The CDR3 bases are TGCGCCAGCAGCCCCCAGGGGCTTCTAATCACAGATACGCAGTATTTT.

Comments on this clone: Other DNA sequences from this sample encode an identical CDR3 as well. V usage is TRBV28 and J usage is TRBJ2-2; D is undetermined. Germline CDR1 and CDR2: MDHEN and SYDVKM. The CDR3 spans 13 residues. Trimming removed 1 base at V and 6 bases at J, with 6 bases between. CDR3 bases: TGTGCCAGCAGTTTATCAGGATCCGGGGAGCTGTTTTTT. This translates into CASSLSGSGELFF.

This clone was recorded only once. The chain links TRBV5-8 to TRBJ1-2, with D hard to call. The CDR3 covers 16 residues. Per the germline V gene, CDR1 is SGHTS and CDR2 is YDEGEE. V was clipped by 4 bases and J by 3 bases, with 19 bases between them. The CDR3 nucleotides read TGTGCCAGCAGCCCGGTTCACGGGGAGACTCACTATGGCTACACCTTC. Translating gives CASSPVHGETHYGYTF.

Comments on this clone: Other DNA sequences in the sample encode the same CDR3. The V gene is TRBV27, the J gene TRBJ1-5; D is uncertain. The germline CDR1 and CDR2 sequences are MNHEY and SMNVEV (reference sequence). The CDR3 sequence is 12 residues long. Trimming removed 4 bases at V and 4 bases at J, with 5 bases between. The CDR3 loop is CASSSGNQPQHF. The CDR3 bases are TGTGCCAGCAGTTCGGGGAATCAGCCCCAGCATTTT.

The CDR3 nucleotides read TGTGCCAGTAGCCAGGTCGGGGGGCTCGATAATGAGCAGTTCTTC. It encodes CASSQVGGLDNEQFF. This chain joins TRBV19 and TRBJ2-1, with a possible D match to TRBD2 (7 bases). Trimming cost V 6 bases and J 7 bases, with 19 bases left between them. Germline V CDR1 and CDR2: LNHDA, SQIVND (reference sequence). CDR3 size: 15 residues.

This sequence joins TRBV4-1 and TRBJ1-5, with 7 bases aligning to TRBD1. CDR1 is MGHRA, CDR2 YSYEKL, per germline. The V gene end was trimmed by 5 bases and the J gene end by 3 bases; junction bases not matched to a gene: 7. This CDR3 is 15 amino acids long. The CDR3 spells CASSDRVGFNQPQHF. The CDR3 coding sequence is TGCGCCAGCAGCGACAGGGTGGGATTCAATCAGCCCCAGCATTTT.

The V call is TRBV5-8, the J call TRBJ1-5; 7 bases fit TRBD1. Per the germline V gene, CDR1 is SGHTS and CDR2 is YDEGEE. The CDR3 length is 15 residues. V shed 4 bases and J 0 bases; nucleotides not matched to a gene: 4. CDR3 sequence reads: CASSPGTDSNQPQHF. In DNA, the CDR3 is TGTGCCAGCAGCCCTGGGACAGATAGCAATCAGCCCCAGCATTTT. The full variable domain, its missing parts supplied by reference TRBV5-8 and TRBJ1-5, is EAGVTQSPTHLIKTRGQQATLRCSPISGHTSVYWYQQALGLGLQFLLWYDEGEERNRGNFPPRFSGRQFPNYSSELNVNALELEDSALYLCASSPGTDSNQPQHFGDGTRLSIL.

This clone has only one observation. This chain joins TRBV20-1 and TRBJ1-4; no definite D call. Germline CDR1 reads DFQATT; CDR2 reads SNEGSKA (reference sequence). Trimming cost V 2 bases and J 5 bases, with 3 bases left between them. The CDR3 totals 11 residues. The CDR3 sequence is CSARRNEKLFF. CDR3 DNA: TGCAGTGCTAGACGGAATGAAAAACTGTTTTTT.

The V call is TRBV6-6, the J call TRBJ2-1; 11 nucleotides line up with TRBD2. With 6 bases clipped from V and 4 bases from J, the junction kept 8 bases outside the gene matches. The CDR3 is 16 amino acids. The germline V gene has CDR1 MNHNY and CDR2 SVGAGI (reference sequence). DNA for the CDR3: TGTGCCAGCAGCTATGCTAGCGGGGGGAGGTACAATGAGCAGTTCTTC. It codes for CASSYASGGRYNEQFF.

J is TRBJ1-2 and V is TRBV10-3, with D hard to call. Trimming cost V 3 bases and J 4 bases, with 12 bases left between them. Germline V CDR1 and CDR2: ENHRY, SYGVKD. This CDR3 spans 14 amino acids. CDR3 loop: CAISEGEAVYGYTF. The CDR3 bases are TGTGCCATCAGTGAAGGAGAAGCCGTCTATGGCTACACCTTC.

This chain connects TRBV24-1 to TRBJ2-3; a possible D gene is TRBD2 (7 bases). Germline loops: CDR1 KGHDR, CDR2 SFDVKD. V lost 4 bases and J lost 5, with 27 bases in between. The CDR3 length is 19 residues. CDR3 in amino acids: CATSDPRGEGPGLGDTQYF. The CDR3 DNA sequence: TGTGCCACCAGTGACCCTAGGGGGGAGGGACCGGGCCTCGGAGATACGCAGTATTTT.

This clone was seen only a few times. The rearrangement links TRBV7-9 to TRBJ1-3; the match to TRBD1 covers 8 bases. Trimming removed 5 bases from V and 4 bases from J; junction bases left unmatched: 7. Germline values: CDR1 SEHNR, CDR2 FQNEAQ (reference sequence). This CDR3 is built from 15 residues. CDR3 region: CASSPTRTGGNTIYF. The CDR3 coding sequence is TGTGCCAGCAGCCCGACCAGGACAGGGGGAAACACCATATATTTT.

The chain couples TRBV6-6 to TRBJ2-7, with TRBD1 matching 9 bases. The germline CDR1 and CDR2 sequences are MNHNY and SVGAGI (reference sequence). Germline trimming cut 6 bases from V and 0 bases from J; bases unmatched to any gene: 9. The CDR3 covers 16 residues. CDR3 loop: CASRSPGTGISYEQYF. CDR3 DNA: TGTGCCAGCAGGTCGCCCGGGACAGGGATCTCCTACGAGCAGTACTTC.

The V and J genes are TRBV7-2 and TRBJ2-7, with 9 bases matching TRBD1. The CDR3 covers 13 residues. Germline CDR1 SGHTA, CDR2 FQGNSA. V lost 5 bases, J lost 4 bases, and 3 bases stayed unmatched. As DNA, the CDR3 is TGTGCCAGCAGCAACAGGGGGCTGTACGAGCAGTACTTC. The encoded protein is CASSNRGLYEQYF.

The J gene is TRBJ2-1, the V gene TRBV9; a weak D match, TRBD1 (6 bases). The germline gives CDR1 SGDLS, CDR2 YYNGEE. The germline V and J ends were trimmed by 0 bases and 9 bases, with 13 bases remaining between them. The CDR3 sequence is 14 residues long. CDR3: CASSVEGTGSEQFF. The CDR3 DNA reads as TGTGCCAGCAGCGTAGAAGGAACAGGGAGTGAGCAGTTCTTC.

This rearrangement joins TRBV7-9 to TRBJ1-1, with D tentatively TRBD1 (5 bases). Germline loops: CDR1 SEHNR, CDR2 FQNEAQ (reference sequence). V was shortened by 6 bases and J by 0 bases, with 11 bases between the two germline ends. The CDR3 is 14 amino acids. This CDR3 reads CASREDRLNTEAFF. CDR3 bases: TGTGCCAGCAGAGAAGACAGACTGAACACTGAAGCTTTCTTT.

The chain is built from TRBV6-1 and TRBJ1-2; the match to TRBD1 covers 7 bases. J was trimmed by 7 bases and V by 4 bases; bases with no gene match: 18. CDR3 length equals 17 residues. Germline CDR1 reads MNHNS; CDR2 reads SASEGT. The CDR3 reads CASSVNKFDRAVGGYTF. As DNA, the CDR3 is TGTGCCAGCAGTGTGAATAAGTTCGACAGGGCAGTTGGTGGCTACACCTTC.

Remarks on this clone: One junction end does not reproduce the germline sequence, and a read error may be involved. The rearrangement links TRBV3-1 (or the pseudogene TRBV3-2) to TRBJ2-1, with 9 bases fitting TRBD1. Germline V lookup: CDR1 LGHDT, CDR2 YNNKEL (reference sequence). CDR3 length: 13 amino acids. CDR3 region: CASSQQQRDRVLF. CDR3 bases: TGTGCCAGCAGCCAACAGCAGCGGGACAGGGTCCTCTTC.

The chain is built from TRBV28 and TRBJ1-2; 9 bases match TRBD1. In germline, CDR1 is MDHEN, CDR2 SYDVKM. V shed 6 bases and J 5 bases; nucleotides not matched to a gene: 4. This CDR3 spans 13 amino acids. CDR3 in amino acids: CASRGTGLYGYTF. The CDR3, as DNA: TGTGCCAGCAGAGGGACAGGGCTTTATGGCTACACCTTC.

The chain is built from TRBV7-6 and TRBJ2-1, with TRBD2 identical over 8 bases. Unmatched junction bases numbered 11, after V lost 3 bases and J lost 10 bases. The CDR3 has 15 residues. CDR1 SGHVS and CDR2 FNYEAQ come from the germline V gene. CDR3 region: CASSFQLAGTPEQFF. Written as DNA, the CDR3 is TGTGCCAGCAGCTTCCAATTAGCGGGGACCCCCGAGCAGTTCTTC.

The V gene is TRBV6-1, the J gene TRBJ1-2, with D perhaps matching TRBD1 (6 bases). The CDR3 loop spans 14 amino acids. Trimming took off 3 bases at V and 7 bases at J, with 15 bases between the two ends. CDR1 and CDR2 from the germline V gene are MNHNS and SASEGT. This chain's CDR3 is CASSEQGSMGGYTF. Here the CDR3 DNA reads TGTGCCAGCAGTGAGCAGGGGAGTATGGGTGGCTACACCTTC.

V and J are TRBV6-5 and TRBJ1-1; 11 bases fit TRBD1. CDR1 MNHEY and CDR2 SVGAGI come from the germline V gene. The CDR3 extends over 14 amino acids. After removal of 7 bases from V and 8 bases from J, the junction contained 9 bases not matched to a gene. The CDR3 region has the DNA TGTGCCAGCAAACAATGGGACAGGGGGAGCGAAGCTTTCTTT. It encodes CASKQWDRGSEAFF.

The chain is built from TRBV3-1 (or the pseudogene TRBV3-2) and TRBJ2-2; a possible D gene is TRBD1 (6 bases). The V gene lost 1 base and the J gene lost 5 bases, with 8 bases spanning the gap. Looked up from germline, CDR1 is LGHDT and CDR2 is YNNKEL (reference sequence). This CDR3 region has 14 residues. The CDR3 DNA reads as TGTGCCAGCAGCCAAGTGAGGGGGACCGGGGAGCTGTTTTTT. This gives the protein CASSQVRGTGELFF.